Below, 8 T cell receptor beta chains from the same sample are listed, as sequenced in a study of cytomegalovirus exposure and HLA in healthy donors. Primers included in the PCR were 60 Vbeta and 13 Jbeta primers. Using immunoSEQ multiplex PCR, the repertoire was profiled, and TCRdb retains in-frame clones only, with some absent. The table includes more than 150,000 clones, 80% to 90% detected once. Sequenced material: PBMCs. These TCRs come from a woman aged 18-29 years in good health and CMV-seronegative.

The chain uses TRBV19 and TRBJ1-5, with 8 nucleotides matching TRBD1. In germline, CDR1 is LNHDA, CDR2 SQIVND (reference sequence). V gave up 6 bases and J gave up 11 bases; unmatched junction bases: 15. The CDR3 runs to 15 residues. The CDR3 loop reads CASSGLRTGNTTQHF. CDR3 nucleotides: TGTGCCAGTAGCGGCCTCAGGACAGGGAATACGACCCAGCATTTT.

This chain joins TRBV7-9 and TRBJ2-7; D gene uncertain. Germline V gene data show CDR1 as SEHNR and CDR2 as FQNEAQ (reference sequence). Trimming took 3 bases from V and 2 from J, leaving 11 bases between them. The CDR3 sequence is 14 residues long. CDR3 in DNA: TGTGCCAGCAGCTTCGGTCCCCCACCCTACGAGCAGTACTTC. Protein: CASSFGPPPYEQYF.

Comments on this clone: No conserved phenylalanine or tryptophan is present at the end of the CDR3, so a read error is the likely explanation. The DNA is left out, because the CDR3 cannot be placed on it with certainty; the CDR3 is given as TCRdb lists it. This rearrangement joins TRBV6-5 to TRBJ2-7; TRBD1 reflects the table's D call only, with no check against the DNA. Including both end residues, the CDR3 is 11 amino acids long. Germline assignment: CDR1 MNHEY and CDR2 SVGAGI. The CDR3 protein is CARPKPGQLRI.

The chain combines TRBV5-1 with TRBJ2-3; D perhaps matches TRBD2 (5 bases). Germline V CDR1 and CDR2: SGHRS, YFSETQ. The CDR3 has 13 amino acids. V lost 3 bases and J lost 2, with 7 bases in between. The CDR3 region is CASSSTTTDTQYF. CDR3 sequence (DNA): TGCGCCAGCAGCTCGACTACCACAGATACGCAGTATTTT.

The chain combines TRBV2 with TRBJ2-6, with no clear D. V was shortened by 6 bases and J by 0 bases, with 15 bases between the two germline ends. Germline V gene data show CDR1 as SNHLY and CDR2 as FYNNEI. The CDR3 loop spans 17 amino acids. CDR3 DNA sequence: TGTGCCAGCAGCGCCGCCCCAGTTTTCTCTGGGGCCAACGTCCTGACTTTC. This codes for CASSAAPVFSGANVLTF.

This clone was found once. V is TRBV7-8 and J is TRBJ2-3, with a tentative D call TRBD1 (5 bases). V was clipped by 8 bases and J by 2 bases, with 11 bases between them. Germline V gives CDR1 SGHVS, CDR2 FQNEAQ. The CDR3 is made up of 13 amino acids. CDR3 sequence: CASGHRNTDTQYF. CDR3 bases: TGTGCCAGCGGACACAGAAACACAGATACGCAGTATTTT.

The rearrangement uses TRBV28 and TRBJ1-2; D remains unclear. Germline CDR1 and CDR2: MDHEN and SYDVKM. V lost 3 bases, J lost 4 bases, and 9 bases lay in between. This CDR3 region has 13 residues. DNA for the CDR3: TGTGCCAGCAGTTTGCGGGCCCTCTATGGCTACACCTTC. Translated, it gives CASSLRALYGYTF.

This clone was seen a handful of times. CDR3 in amino acids: CASSTGRKEKLFF. In DNA, the CDR3 is TGTGCCAGCAGCACCGGGAGGAAGGAAAAACTGTTTTTT. The chain carries TRBV5-6 and TRBJ1-4, with unresolved D. CDR3 length: 13 residues. V was trimmed by 4 bases and J by 8 bases, leaving 12 bases between them. Germline V lookup: CDR1 SGHDT, CDR2 YYEEEE.